This T cell receptor beta chain stems from a study of blood T cell repertoires in COVID-19 (TCRdb year 2020). Background on the whole study: The collaborator samples originated in the United States, Italy and Spain and spanned the acute and convalescent phases of COVID-19. The prospective study material was composed of cDNA or gDNA derived from T cells, B-cell-depleted T cells, or PBMCs. Subjects who had been exposed to COVID-19, were actively infected with it, or had recovered from it provided the deeply sampled blood TCRbeta repertoires that made up the dataset. The repertoires were made available in a free public database intended to serve as a resource for research on the immune response to SARS-CoV-2. The samples were drawn from two sources: the first 160 participants of the ongoing ImmuneRACE study, and 1,254 subjects contributed by 6 global collaborators. Sample metadata almost always included a de-identified subject ID, COVID-19 status, age in years and sex. Where available, HLA class I and class II types were taken from metadata supplied by the sample provider and were not determined by assay-based typing.

TCRbeta CDR3 regions were amplified from genomic DNA using the immunoSEQ Assay, a bias-controlled multiplex PCR. As for the authors' bioinformatics: Within the assay, amplification of reference gene primers was used to estimate how many nucleated cells each sample contained. To quantify the absolute abundance of each unique TCRbeta CDR3 rearrangement, sequence reads were collapsed and filtered. Productive Simpson clonality was computed per sample as the square root of Simpson's diversity index over productive rearrangements. TCRdb re-hosts the immuneACCESS table, in-frame sequences only. Its copies lack some clones; in the studies checked, an unresolved V gene accounts for under half of them, and the cause for the rest is not known. Clonal size and the V and J genes are those of that table, whereas D and trimming came from the DNA. A total of 150,000 to 200,000 clones appear in this sample, about 81% of them only once. The ten top clones hold approximately 18% of the sample.

On the study overall, not on this receptor specifically: The amount of clinical and demographic metadata varied by source and participant and was provided uncurated.

Details on this clone: The antigen it recognizes is unknown. Base qualities were left out, and no much larger clone turns up one base away.

V loses 4 bases of germline sequence and J loses 0 bases, and the interval between the two ends is 13 bases. From the germline V gene, CDR1 is MNHNS and CDR2 is SASEGT. From the cysteine through the phenylalanine, the CDR3 covers 16 amino acids. This entry keeps only the CDR3 DNA: 48 bases, framed from base 1. The collaborating institutions used their own protocols to collect whole blood in K2EDTA tubes. For TCRbeta analysis, collaborators shipped samples in one of three forms: frozen whole blood, isolated PBMCs, or DNA extracted from either of those sample types. The source is a woman of 80 years or more with acute or convalescent COVID-19. Recombination linked TRBV6-1 to TRBJ1-3; matching of 6 bases hints at TRBD1 as the D gene. The source material was peripheral blood. The bases are TGTGCCAGCAGTGTCGCCACAGGGCACTCTGGAAACACCATATATTTT. This encodes CASSVATGHSGNTIYF.